The 28 T cell receptor beta chains below all came from one sample that was sequenced in a study of neurological immune-mediated disorders. TCRdb called the 5' RACE reads again in MiXCR, with one record for every CDR3 protein. The sample shows under 75,000 distinct CDR3 sequences, about 3.2% of them seen only once. The sample comprised PBMCs. Receptors originate from an older woman with multiple sclerosis.

This clonotype was seen many times. The rearrangement joins TRBV5-1 to TRBJ2-2; D assignment may be TRBD1 or TRBD2 (7 bases each). Trimming shortened V by 3 bases and J by 2 bases, and 17 bases separated the two germline ends. Per germline, CDR1 SGHRS and CDR2 YFSETQ. The CDR3 consists of 17 residues. Here the CDR3 DNA reads TGCGCCAGCAGCTCTTCAACAGGGGAGGGAAACACCGGGGAGCTGTTTTTT. Protein product: CASSSSTGEGNTGELFF. The variable domain in full, completed from reference TRBV5-1 and TRBJ2-2, reads KAGVTQTPRYLIKTRGQQVTLSCSPISGHRSVSWYQQTPGQGLQFLFEYFSETQRNKGNFPGRFSGRQFSNSRSEMNVSTLELGDSALYLCASSSSTGEGNTGELFFGEGSRLTVL.

This clonotype was recorded many times. The J gene is TRBJ2-3, the V gene TRBV20-1; D unresolved. The CDR3 has 12 residues. Trimming shortened V by 2 bases and J by 3 bases, and 6 bases separated the two germline ends. Germline V lookup: CDR1 DFQATT, CDR2 SNEGSKA (reference sequence). The CDR3 loop reads CSARLLTDTQYF. The DNA of the CDR3 is TGCAGTGCTAGACTACTTACAGATACGCAGTATTTT.

This clonotype has a count of ten or more. The genes are TRBV12-3 or TRBV12-4 and TRBJ1-5; D call uncertain. This CDR3 is 15 amino acids long. V was shortened by 1 base and J by 2 bases, with 9 bases between the two germline ends. The CDR3 DNA reads TGTGCCAGCAGTTTAGAGCCGTTAGGCAATCAGCCCCAGCATTTT. Amino acid sequence: CASSLEPLGNQPQHF.

This clonotype showed up many times. The chain employs TRBV6-5 and TRBJ2-1; D unresolved. Per the germline V gene, CDR1 is MNHEY and CDR2 is SVGAGI. The V and J ends lost 6 bases and 0 bases respectively, with 9 bases between them. CDR3 length: 14 residues. CDR3 sequence: CASSPLSSYNEQFF. The CDR3 nucleotides read TGTGCCAGCAGCCCTCTAAGCTCCTACAATGAGCAGTTCTTC.

Only a few counts were recorded for this clonotype. The rearrangement joins TRBV5-5 to TRBJ2-7; maybe TRBD1 (6 bases). V dropped 0 bases and J dropped 7 bases, with 11 bases sitting between them. Germline lookup yields CDR1 SGHKS and CDR2 YYEKEE (reference sequence). The length of the CDR3 is 13 residues. This chain's CDR3 is CASSLDRDVEQYF. In DNA, the CDR3 is TGTGCCAGCAGCTTGGACAGGGATGTGGAGCAGTACTTC.

This clonotype showed up many times. The chain combines TRBV20-1 with TRBJ2-3; D not resolved. Germline V gene sequence: CDR1 DFQATT, CDR2 SNEGSKA (reference sequence). The CDR3 spans 16 residues. The V end was cut by 0 bases, the J end by 2 bases, with 15 bases between. CDR3 DNA: TGCAGTGCTAGAGATTTACGAAGCCACGTCACAGATACGCAGTATTTT. It encodes CSARDLRSHVTDTQYF.

This clonotype was seen ten or more times. The chain couples TRBV5-1 to TRBJ1-2; D is perhaps TRBD1 (6 bases). The CDR3 consists of 13 residues. Trimming left V 0 bases short and J 4 bases short, with 7 bases between. Germline CDR1 reads SGHRS; CDR2 reads YFSETQ. This CDR3 reads CASSLGQVYGYTF. The CDR3 nucleotides read TGCGCCAGCAGCTTGGGACAGGTCTATGGCTACACCTTC.

There are many counts of this clonotype. This chain links TRBV20-1 with TRBJ2-7; D remains ambiguous. Trimming removed 3 bases at V and 0 bases at J, with 12 bases between. The CDR3 sequence is 14 residues long. Germline values: CDR1 DFQATT, CDR2 SNEGSKA (reference sequence). CDR3 residues: CSARGWRDSYEQYF. The CDR3, as DNA: TGCAGTGCTAGGGGCTGGAGAGACTCCTACGAGCAGTACTTC.

This clonotype was picked up many times. The chain has TRBV12-3 or TRBV12-4 and TRBJ1-1; D is possibly TRBD1 (6 bases). CDR3 length: 12 amino acids. The V end lost 5 bases, the J end lost 9 bases, and 13 bases lay between the germline ends. CDR3 residues: CASSQRGSKAFF. The DNA of the CDR3 is TGTGCCAGCAGTCAAAGGGGGTCGAAAGCTTTCTTT.

Ten or more counts support this clonotype. This chain links TRBV6-4 with TRBJ2-3; D possibly matches TRBD1 or TRBD2 (6 bases each). The CDR3 has 14 residues. Germline CDR1 reads MRHNA; CDR2 reads SNTAGT. V lost 4 bases and J 5 bases, leaving 13 bases between the germline ends. DNA of the CDR3: TGTGCCAGCAGTGGACTGGGGGGCCAAGATACGCAGTATTTT. It specifies CASSGLGGQDTQYF.

This clonotype has at least ten counts. This chain links TRBV12-3 or TRBV12-4 with TRBJ2-3, with 8 bases fitting TRBD1. Unmatched junction bases numbered 12, after V lost 7 bases and J lost 3 bases. This CDR3 region has 16 residues. The CDR3 reads CASTPGAGGRTDTQYF. DNA of the CDR3: TGTGCCAGCACCCCTGGCGCAGGGGGCCGGACAGATACGCAGTATTTT.

The sample holds many counts of this clonotype. This chain joins TRBV27 and TRBJ1-2, with D possibly matching TRBD1 (5 bases). The V end lost 3 bases, the J end lost 4 bases, and 12 bases lay between the germline ends. The length of the CDR3 is 14 residues. The V gene's germline CDR1 is MNHEY and CDR2 SMNVEV (reference sequence). This chain's CDR3 is CASSFHDSPYGYTF. The CDR3 nucleotides read TGTGCCAGCAGTTTCCACGACAGTCCCTATGGCTACACCTTC.

This clonotype was detected ten times or more. The chain joins TRBV6-2 or TRBV6-3 to TRBJ2-1; possibly TRBD2 for D (5 bases). The length of the CDR3 is 12 residues. Between the trimmed V and J ends, which lost 7 bases and 7 bases, there was a span of 11 bases. CDR1 and CDR2 from the germline V gene are MNHEY and SVGEGT. The CDR3 reads CASTERKNEQFF. The DNA for the CDR3 is TGTGCCAGCACTGAGCGGAAGAATGAGCAGTTCTTC.

At least ten counts were recorded for this clonotype. A much larger clone lies a single base off, so this may be a read error. The V gene is TRBV20-1, the J gene TRBJ2-1, with D perhaps matching TRBD1 (6 bases). The CDR3 totals 11 residues. Trimming shortened V by 6 bases and J by 9 bases, and 12 bases separated the two germline ends. Germline CDR1 and CDR2: DFQATT and SNEGSKA (reference sequence). The CDR3 protein is CSANRVGEQFF. In nucleotides, the CDR3 is TGCAGTGCCAACAGGGTTGGTGAGCAGTTCTTC.

This clonotype came up many times. The chain combines TRBV9 with TRBJ2-1, with TRBD2 identical over 10 bases. Trimming took 0 bases from V and 8 from J; bases not matched to a gene: 5. The CDR3 totals 15 residues. Germline V gene data show CDR1 as SGDLS and CDR2 as YYNGEE. CDR3 DNA sequence: TGTGCCAGCAGCGTAGCCAGCGGGGGGGCATATGAGCAGTTCTTC. Protein: CASSVASGGAYEQFF.

This clonotype was observed many times. This rearrangement joins TRBV29-1 to TRBJ2-5; D gene ambiguous. This CDR3 region has 12 residues. Germline values: CDR1 SQVTM, CDR2 ANQGSEA. Trimming removed 4 bases at V and 2 bases at J, with 8 bases between. DNA of the CDR3: TGCAGCGTTGTTTTACCTCAAGAGACCCAGTACTTC. It translates to CSVVLPQETQYF.

This clonotype was recorded at least ten times. The chain is built from TRBV4-1 and TRBJ1-2; 7 bases map to TRBD1. The V segment lost 4 bases and the J segment 8 bases; nucleotides outside the gene matches: 13. This CDR3 has 15 residues. Per germline, CDR1 MGHRA and CDR2 YSYEKL. Written as DNA, the CDR3 is TGCGCCAGCAGCCCCCCCGGGAGGGGGCGCCGAGGCTACACCTTC. As protein: CASSPPGRGRRGYTF.

This clonotype was counted at least ten times. The chain employs TRBV2 and TRBJ2-1, with no clear D. Trimming removed 6 bases from V and 0 bases from J, with 12 bases in between. CDR1 is SNHLY, CDR2 FYNNEI, per germline. The CDR3 runs 15 residues. CDR3 nucleotides: TGTGCCAGCAGCGGGCGGCCCGCCTCCTACAATGAGCAGTTCTTC. Its translation: CASSGRPASYNEQFF. The complete variable domain, with remaining parts taken from reference TRBV2 and TRBJ2-1, reads EPEVTQTPSHQVTQMGQEVILRCVPISNHLYFYWYRQILGQKVEFLVSFYNNEISEKSEIFDDQFSVERPDGSNFTLKIRSTKLEDSAMYFCASSGRPASYNEQFFGPGTRLTVL.

This clonotype has ten or more counts. This chain connects TRBV5-1 to TRBJ2-7, with D unresolved. Germline lookup yields CDR1 SGHRS and CDR2 YFSETQ. Trimming pared 1 base from V and 3 bases from J, leaving 11 bases between. The CDR3 loop spans 14 amino acids. The CDR3: CASSLSSVDYEQYF. CDR3 nucleotide sequence: TGCGCCAGCAGCTTGTCTTCCGTGGACTACGAGCAGTACTTC.

This clonotype was observed a handful of times. The rearrangement joins TRBV19 to TRBJ1-1; D gene unclear. Germline loops: CDR1 LNHDA, CDR2 SQIVND (reference sequence). The V end was cut by 7 bases, the J end by 1 base, with 10 bases between. The CDR3 consists of 13 residues. Here the CDR3 DNA reads TGTGCCAGTACCTGGACTACGAACACTGAAGCTTTCTTT. It translates to CASTWTTNTEAFF.

This clonotype was seen at least ten times. The J gene is TRBJ2-2, the V gene TRBV7-3, with D hard to call. V shed 5 bases and J shed 1 base, with 8 bases lying between them. Germline-derived CDR1 and CDR2 are SGHTA and FQGTGA. This CDR3 is built from 14 residues. CDR3 amino acids: CASSPQVNTGELFF. The CDR3 DNA is TGTGCCAGCAGCCCTCAGGTGAACACCGGGGAGCTGTTTTTT. Using reference TRBV7-3 and TRBJ2-2 for the parts outside the CDR3, the full variable domain is GAGVSQTPSNKVTEKGKYVELRCDPISGHTALYWYRQSLGQGPEFLIYFQGTGAADDSGLPNDRFFAVRPEGSVSTLKIQRTERGDSAVYLCASSPQVNTGELFFGEGSRLTVL.

In its sample, this clonotype was seen many times. This chain uses TRBV29-1 with TRBJ2-3; D ambiguous. From germline, CDR1 is SQVTM and CDR2 ANQGSEA. The CDR3 covers 15 residues. The ends were cut back, 4 bases at V and 4 bases at J, with 18 bases in the middle. The CDR3 sequence: CSVGGVYHIADTQYF. The CDR3 DNA sequence: TGCAGCGTTGGTGGGGTCTACCATATCGCAGATACGCAGTATTTT.

This clonotype has ten or more counts. The chain employs TRBV5-6 and TRBJ2-7, with 7 bases that match TRBD2. V trimming: 4 bases; J trimming: 2 bases; junction bases outside the gene matches: 9. Germline V CDR1 and CDR2: SGHDT, YYEEEE. This CDR3 comprises 15 residues. CDR3 nucleotides: TGTGCCAGCAGCCCTTGGGGGGGAAGAACCTACGAGCAGTACTTC. Encoded protein: CASSPWGGRTYEQYF.

This clonotype has at least ten counts. The chain recombines TRBV20-1 with TRBJ1-1, with a weak D call TRBD1 (6 bases). The length of the CDR3 is 14 residues. Germline V CDR1 and CDR2: DFQATT, SNEGSKA (reference sequence). The V end was cut by 5 bases, the J end by 2 bases, with 15 bases between. The CDR3 spells CSALDRMINTEAFF. The CDR3 DNA reads as TGCAGTGCTCTAGACAGGATGATAAACACTGAAGCTTTCTTT.

This clonotype has only a few counts. V is TRBV11-2 and J is TRBJ1-4, with D uncertain. V gave up 1 base and J gave up 6 bases, with 12 bases separating them. Germline V lookup: CDR1 SGHAT, CDR2 FQNNGV. The CDR3 spans 15 residues. CDR3: CASSLGLGRDEKLFF. In DNA form, the CDR3 reads TGTGCCAGCAGCTTAGGACTGGGTAGAGATGAAAAACTGTTTTTT.

In its sample, this clonotype was seen a few times. A much more abundant neighbour one base away suggests this may be a read error. This chain connects TRBV5-1 to TRBJ2-1, with 8 bases fitting TRBD2. Looked up from germline, CDR1 is SGHRS and CDR2 is YFSETQ. The CDR3 totals 15 residues. The CDR3 spells CASSLVPAGENAQFF. The CDR3, as DNA: TGCGCCAGCAGCTTGGTCCCAGCGGGAGAGAATGCGCAGTTCTTC. The full variable domain, with the rest looked up from reference TRBV5-1 and TRBJ2-1, is KAGVTQTPRYLIKTRGQQVTLSCSPISGHRSVSWYQQTPGQGLQFLFEYFSETQRNKGNFPGRFSGRQFSNSRSEMNVSTLELGDSALYLCASSLVPAGENAQFFGPGTRLTVL.

This clonotype appeared many times. The rearrangement uses TRBV15 and TRBJ1-6, with TRBD1 as a possible D gene (5 bases). The CDR3 runs 13 residues. The V and J ends lost 0 bases and 10 bases respectively, with 7 bases between them. In germline, CDR1 is LNHNV, CDR2 YYDKDF (reference sequence). The CDR3 is CATSRDSGSPLHF. In nucleotides, the CDR3 is TGTGCCACCAGCAGAGATTCAGGGTCACCCCTCCACTTT.

This clonotype was counted ten times or more. CDR3 residues: CSARDLAGVFTDTQYF. In DNA, the CDR3 is TGCAGTGCTAGAGATCTAGCGGGAGTTTTCACAGATACGCAGTATTTT. This chain connects TRBV20-1 to TRBJ2-3; 10 bases are shared with TRBD2. This CDR3 has 16 residues. J gave up 2 bases and V 0 bases, and 5 bases lay outside the gene matches. Germline CDR1 and CDR2: DFQATT and SNEGSKA (reference sequence).